These 21 T cell receptor beta chains were all obtained from the same sample, sequenced in a study of CD8 T cells in Susac syndrome (dated by TCRdb to the late 2010s). The library came from the immunoSEQ multiplex PCR assay. RNA was extracted with the RNeasy kit and roughly 0.5 to 1 ug was reverse transcribed using random hexamers. TCRdb applied fastp at Q25 and MiXCR to the public reads, then kept only in-frame beta chains. Rows are unified per CDR3 protein, each entry keeping the most common DNA and genes. The sample contains about 150,000 distinct CDR3 sequences, roughly 95% of them found a single time. Less than 0.085% of the sample is taken by the ten largest. Material: CD4+ T cells from PBMCs. These receptor sequences come from a human donor with Susac syndrome.

The rearrangement joins TRBV12-3 or TRBV12-4 to TRBJ1-5; D not resolved. Trimming pared 5 bases from V and 2 bases from J, leaving 25 bases between. The CDR3 runs to 19 residues. For the CDR3, the DNA is TGTGCCAGCAGTCCCGCCCGCAGGCTGGGTCGCCTTCGCAATCAGCCCCAGCATTTT. The encoded protein is CASSPARRLGRLRNQPQHF.

J is TRBJ2-7 and V is TRBV20-1, with unresolved D. Germline lookup yields CDR1 DFQATT and CDR2 SNEGSKA (reference sequence). The CDR3 covers 10 residues. CDR3 in DNA: TGCGCTGCGACGGACTACGAGCAGTACTTC. This encodes CAATDYEQYF.

This clonotype occurred once. The gene calls are TRBV28 and TRBJ1-5; D is undetermined. CDR3 length equals 11 residues. From germline, CDR1 is MDHEN and CDR2 SYDVKM. V was cut by 6 bases and J by 8 bases, with 8 bases left in between. The CDR3, as DNA: TGTGCCAGCAGGGGAGGGAAGCCCCAGCATTTT. Residues: CASRGGKPQHF. The complete variable domain, with remaining parts taken from reference TRBV28 and TRBJ1-5, reads DVKVTQSSRYLVKRTGEKVFLECVQDMDHENMFWYRQDPGLGLRLIYFSYDVKMKEKGDIPEGYSVSREKKERFSLILESASTNQTSMYLCASRGGKPQHFGDGTRLSIL.

The rearrangement links TRBV7-3 to TRBJ2-1; D is unresolved. The germline V and J ends were trimmed by 2 bases and 2 bases, with 7 bases remaining between them. The CDR3 is 14 amino acids. CDR1 is SGHTA, CDR2 FQGTGA, per germline. CDR3 region: CASSLDSTYNEQFF. CDR3 DNA sequence: TGTGCCAGCAGCTTAGATAGCACCTACAATGAGCAGTTCTTC.

V gene TRBV21-1 combines with J gene TRBJ2-7; TRBD2 is the table's D call, not checked against the DNA. TRBV21-1 constitutes a pseudogene. The CDR3 contains 15 residues. The CDR3 DNA reads as TGTGCCAGCAGCAATGTGACTAGCGGAGTCTACGAGCAGTACTTC. Encoded protein: CASSNVTSGVYEQYF.

V and J are TRBV7-3 and TRBJ1-5; tentatively, D is TRBD1 (6 bases). V was cut by 1 base and J by 3 bases, with 10 bases left in between. The germline gives CDR1 SGHTA, CDR2 FQGTGA. CDR3 length: 15 residues. The CDR3 sequence: CASSLRQGNNQPQHF. Written as DNA, the CDR3 is TGTGCCAGCAGCTTAAGGCAGGGGAACAATCAGCCCCAGCATTTT.

The V gene is TRBV5-1, the J gene TRBJ1-2; D gene ambiguous. V shed 0 bases and J shed 2 bases, with 8 bases lying between them. The CDR3 totals 14 residues. Germline CDR1 is SGHRS and CDR2 is YFSETQ. The chain's CDR3 is CASSLEGRNYGYTF. In DNA form, the CDR3 reads TGCGCCAGCAGCTTGGAAGGCAGAAACTATGGCTACACCTTC.

The CDR3 nucleotides are TGTGCCAGCAGCTTAGCCAGGGCCTCTGGGGATACGCAGTATTTT. This gives the protein CASSLARASGDTQYF. The V call is TRBV7-9, the J call TRBJ2-3, with TRBD1 as a possible D gene (5 bases). Germline values: CDR1 SEHNR, CDR2 FQNEAQ (reference sequence). The CDR3 length is 15 residues. Between the trimmed V and J ends, which lost 0 bases and 6 bases, there was a span of 13 bases.

This clonotype has only a few counts. V usage is TRBV7-2 and J usage is TRBJ1-2; TRBD1 matches at 10 bases. This CDR3 region has 15 residues. Germline CDR1 reads SGHTA; CDR2 reads FQGNSA. V shed 4 bases, J shed 3 bases, and the junction held 5 bases outside the gene matches. The CDR3 coding sequence is TGTGCCAGCAGCTCCATGACAGGGGGCGACTATGGCTACACCTTC. It specifies CASSSMTGGDYGYTF.

The rearrangement uses TRBV5-6 and TRBJ2-7, with TRBD1 matching 9 bases. CDR3 size: 15 residues. From germline, CDR1 is SGHDT and CDR2 YYEEEE. With 0 bases clipped from V and 4 bases from J, the junction kept 5 bases outside the gene matches. The CDR3 loop reads CASSLVGTGLYEQYF. The CDR3 DNA reads TGTGCCAGCAGCTTGGTAGGGACAGGGTTATACGAGCAGTACTTC.

The V and J genes are TRBV19 and TRBJ1-5, with D tentatively TRBD1 (6 bases). This CDR3 comprises 16 residues. CDR1 and CDR2 (germline): LNHDA, SQIVND (reference sequence). The V end was cut by 5 bases, the J end by 7 bases, with 21 bases between. Here the CDR3 reads CASSLTHRAVRQPQHF. The DNA of the CDR3 is TGTGCCAGTAGTCTAACCCACAGGGCGGTGAGACAGCCCCAGCATTTT.

This clonotype was observed a handful of times. The V gene is TRBV7-3, the J gene TRBJ1-1; no clear D gene. Trimming left V 3 bases short and J 2 bases short, with 7 bases between. The CDR3 is made up of 13 amino acids. Germline CDR1 is SGHTA and CDR2 is FQGTGA. For the CDR3, the DNA is TGTGCCAGCAGCTTCTCGGGCAACACTGAAGCTTTCTTT. This codes for CASSFSGNTEAFF.

V gene TRBV20-1 combines with J gene TRBJ1-1; the D gene is possibly TRBD1 (5 bases). This CDR3 spans 13 amino acids. Looked up from germline, CDR1 is DFQATT and CDR2 is SNEGSKA (reference sequence). The V gene lost 5 bases and the J gene lost 4 bases, with 14 bases spanning the gap. CDR3 sequence reads: CSAPGTSGTEAFF. The CDR3 DNA sequence: TGCAGTGCTCCCGGGACTTCGGGCACTGAAGCTTTCTTT.

CDR3 nucleotide sequence: TGCAGCACCTCGGGCATCATCACAGATACGCAGTATTTT. As protein: CSTSGIITDTQYF. V and J are TRBV29-1 and TRBJ2-3; no firm D call. Germline V gene sequence: CDR1 SQVTM, CDR2 ANQGSEA. The CDR3 totals 13 residues. Trimming shortened V by 8 bases and J by 2 bases, and 14 bases separated the two germline ends.

The chain links TRBV4-1 to TRBJ1-5; possible D gene TRBD1, 5 bases. CDR1 and CDR2 (germline): MGHRA, YSYEKL. Deletions cut 0 bases from V and 6 bases from J, with 9 bases between. The CDR3 runs 14 residues. The CDR3 region has the DNA TGCGCCAGCAGCCAAGAGGGGGAGCGTCAGCCCCAGCATTTT. Protein: CASSQEGERQPQHF.

This sequence joins TRBV12-5 and TRBJ2-5, with D perhaps being TRBD1 or TRBD2 (5 bases each). V lost 5 bases and J lost 2, with 15 bases in between. Germline CDR1 LGHNT, CDR2 FRNRAP. The CDR3 is made up of 15 amino acids. CDR3 protein: CASGLLHWGQETQYF. CDR3 nucleotides: TGTGCTAGTGGTCTCCTTCATTGGGGGCAAGAGACCCAGTACTTC.

The rearrangement links TRBV4-1 to TRBJ2-5, with D perhaps given as TRBD1 or TRBD2 (5 bases each). CDR1 MGHRA and CDR2 YSYEKL come from the germline V gene. V lost 2 bases and J lost 7, with 11 bases in between. There are 13 residues in the CDR3. CDR3 region: CASSQPGTGTQYF. The CDR3, as DNA: TGCGCCAGCAGCCAACCGGGGACCGGGACCCAGTACTTC.

The chain recombines TRBV11-1 with TRBJ2-3; TRBD1 or TRBD2 may be the D gene (5 bases each). Germline V gene lookup returns CDR1 SGHAT and CDR2 FQDESV (reference sequence). The V and J ends lost 3 bases and 4 bases respectively, with 11 bases between them. The CDR3 covers 14 residues. The CDR3 protein is CASSFPGPSDTQYF. In DNA, the CDR3 is TGTGCCAGCAGCTTCCCGGGACCGTCAGATACGCAGTATTTT. The full variable domain, with the rest looked up from reference TRBV11-1 and TRBJ2-3, is EAEVAQSPRYKITEKSQAVAFWCDPISGHATLYWYRQILGQGPELLVQFQDESVVDDSQLPKDRFSAERLKGVDSTLKIQPAELGDSAMYLCASSFPGPSDTQYFGPGTRLTVL.

This chain links TRBV29-1 with TRBJ2-7; weak D call: TRBD2 (6 bases). V was pared by 6 bases and J by 7 bases, with 22 bases between. The germline V gene has CDR1 SQVTM and CDR2 ANQGSEA. The CDR3 runs to 14 residues. CDR3 sequence: CSVVTRLSAGEQYF. In DNA, the CDR3 is TGCAGCGTCGTGACTCGCCTCTCCGCGGGGGAGCAGTACTTC.

This clonotype came up once. This rearrangement joins TRBV18 to TRBJ1-1, with a tentative D call TRBD1 (6 bases). Germline-derived CDR1 and CDR2 are KGHSH and LQKENI. The CDR3 has 12 residues. Trimming pared 0 bases from V and 9 bases from J, leaving 8 bases between. In DNA form, the CDR3 reads TGTGCCAGCTCACCACCTGGGACAAAAGCTTTCTTT. This translates into CASSPPGTKAFF.

V usage is TRBV29-1 and J usage is TRBJ2-5; TRBD1 aligns across 9 bases. The CDR3 extends over 13 amino acids. The junction had 2 bases not matched to a gene; V was cut back by 2 bases and J by 4 bases. Per the germline V gene, CDR1 is SQVTM and CDR2 is ANQGSEA. This CDR3 reads CSVERGQGETQYF. CDR3 nucleotide sequence: TGCAGCGTTGAAAGGGGACAGGGAGAGACCCAGTACTTC.